What follows are 10 T cell receptor beta chains derived from one specimen sequenced in a study of CD8 T cells in Susac syndrome. When the RNA was reverse transcribed, random hexamers were used with an input of about 0.5 to 1 ug. Each CDR3 protein gets one entry after TCRdb re-called the immunoSEQ multiplex PCR reads with MiXCR. Altogether under 90,000 distinct CDR3 sequences are present, 85% to 95% being singletons, with the ten largest covering under 0.5%. The sequenced material came from CD8+ T cells from PBMCs. The source is a human donor with Susac syndrome.

The chain employs TRBV24-1 and TRBJ2-5; D ambiguous. V was cut by 4 bases and J by 4 bases, with 9 bases left in between. Germline assignment: CDR1 KGHDR and CDR2 SFDVKD. This CDR3 is 13 amino acids long. In DNA, the CDR3 is TGTGCCACCAGTGAGACGGGTGGAGAGACCCAGTACTTC. It codes for CATSETGGETQYF.

Remarks on this clonotype: The DNA is left out, because the CDR3 cannot be placed on it with certainty; the CDR3 is given as TCRdb lists it. V usage is TRBV29-1 and J usage is TRBJ1-1. The CDR3 has 11 amino acids, counting both end residues. Germline CDR1 reads SQVTM; CDR2 reads ANQGSEA. The CDR3 is CSWGLGSGSFF.

The genes are TRBV9 and TRBJ2-5; the match to TRBD2 covers 11 bases. Germline loops: CDR1 SGDLS, CDR2 YYNGEE. The V segment lost 4 bases and the J segment 4 bases; nucleotides outside the gene matches: 12. There are 17 residues in the CDR3. CDR3 sequence (DNA): TGTGCCAGCAGCATGGGGGTCCTAGCGGGAGGTATAGAGACCCAGTACTTC. This sequence encodes CASSMGVLAGGIETQYF.

The rearrangement uses TRBV20-1 and TRBJ2-2; D remains unclear. CDR1 is DFQATT, CDR2 SNEGSKA, per germline (reference sequence). This CDR3 spans 15 amino acids. Trimming shortened V by 0 bases and J by 5 bases, and 13 bases separated the two germline ends. This CDR3 is CSAREGHLETGELFF. The DNA of the CDR3 is TGCAGTGCTAGAGAGGGTCACCTAGAGACCGGGGAGCTGTTTTTT.

V usage is TRBV4-1 and J usage is TRBJ2-5; TRBD2 might be the D (5 bases). CDR1 is MGHRA, CDR2 YSYEKL, per germline. The CDR3 is made up of 14 amino acids. V lost 2 bases and J lost 4, with 11 bases in between. CDR3 protein: CASSQLLGLETQYF. The CDR3 bases are TGCGCCAGCAGCCAACTACTAGGTCTAGAGACCCAGTACTTC.

The rearrangement joins TRBV19 to TRBJ2-4; 9 nucleotides line up with TRBD1. This CDR3 spans 14 amino acids. Germline V lookup: CDR1 LNHDA, CDR2 SQIVND (reference sequence). The V segment lost 7 bases and the J segment 5 bases; nucleotides outside the gene matches: 6. CDR3 in DNA: TGTGCCAGTACAAGACAGGGGGTCGAAAACATTCAGTACTTC. It encodes CASTRQGVENIQYF.

V gene TRBV20-1 combines with J gene TRBJ2-3, with D maybe TRBD2 (5 bases). There are 11 residues in the CDR3. CDR1 is DFQATT, CDR2 SNEGSKA, per germline (reference sequence). The V and J ends lost 3 bases and 7 bases respectively, with 8 bases between them. CDR3 DNA sequence: TGCAGTGCTAGGGACTCCAATACGCAGTATTTT. Translation: CSARDSNTQYF.

The rearrangement uses TRBV30 and TRBJ2-6, with no clear D. CDR1 is GTSNPN and CDR2 is SVGIG in the germline V gene (reference sequence). CDR3 length: 16 residues. The ends were cut back, 5 bases at V and 0 bases at J, with 14 bases in the middle. CDR3 protein: CAWAPTGASGANVLTF. For the CDR3, the DNA is TGTGCCTGGGCCCCTACCGGAGCCTCTGGGGCCAACGTCCTGACTTTC.

J is TRBJ2-1 and V is TRBV19; either TRBD1 or TRBD2 may fit D (5 bases each). The V and J ends lost 3 bases and 6 bases respectively, with 9 bases between them. Germline V gives CDR1 LNHDA, CDR2 SQIVND (reference sequence). This CDR3 contains 13 residues. The CDR3 loop is CASSISGTNEQFF. Here the CDR3 DNA reads TGTGCCAGTAGTATTTCCGGGACCAATGAGCAGTTCTTC.

This sequence joins TRBV12-3 or TRBV12-4 and TRBJ2-2; unclear D gene. This CDR3 is 12 amino acids long. V lost 7 bases and J lost 5, with 8 bases in between. The CDR3: CASTRVTGELFF. The CDR3 coding sequence is TGTGCCAGCACTAGGGTTACCGGGGAGCTGTTTTTT.